This section outlines one T cell receptor beta chain sequence together with its context. Antigen unknown. These data originate in a study of T cell repertoires in cytomegalovirus infection. Broader study findings: Carriers of CMV plus the relevant HLA were identified by cumulative public TCR beta family frequency.

TCRdb reprocessed the reads via MiXCR and lists one record per CDR3 protein. Of fewer than 950,000 distinct CDR3 sequences listed, approximately 32% were seen once; the top ten hold approximately 13%. The V and J ends lost 3 bases and 0 bases respectively, with 8 bases between them. CDR1 is DFQATT and CDR2 is SNEGSKA in the germline V gene (reference sequence). The CDR3 is made up of 14 amino acids. J is TRBJ1-4 and V is TRBV20-1; unclear D gene. The starting material was cultured CD8+ T cells from PBMCs, obtained from culture after CMV antigen stimulation. This receptor was obtained from a human donor in good health (CMV status not recorded). Some clones in this sample may be carry-over from other donors' samples. CDR3 DNA sequence: TGCAGTGCTAGGGCGGCAGCAACTAATGAAAAACTGTTTTTT. It translates to CSARAAATNEKLFF.